This T cell receptor (beta chain) was retrieved from a study of T cell repertoires in cytomegalovirus infection (dated by TCRdb to the late 2010s). Regarding the research as a whole: Peptide stimulations targeted recently identified HLA-C-restricted CMV epitopes, whose presentation resists viral immunomodulation, together with well-studied HLA-B-restricted epitopes. Donor HLA type was relevant to the analysis, as public TCR beta signatures indicated carriage of CMV infection together with the matching HLA type.

General conclusions and limits of the study: In both this cohort and an independent 352-donor cohort, the cumulative frequency of public TCR beta family members distinguished carriers of CMV infection plus the relevant HLA type. The ex vivo response was dominated by HLA-C-restricted CMV-specific TCR beta clonotypes, and the single most frequent clonotype in two of eight donors was supplied by these HLA-C-restricted clonotypes.

This clonotype was detected once. Its antigen specificity is not known. No base-level quality is on record; no much larger clone is a single base apart. One read amounts to weak evidence. Reading the germline V gene (reference sequence) gives CDR1 MNHNY and CDR2 SVGAGI. The cysteine opens and the phenylalanine closes a CDR3 of 11 amino acids. The only DNA kept is the CDR3, 33 bases in frame from the first base. The sample's treatment or condition, from its label and the paper: in vitro stimulation with specific CMV peptide epitopes to enrich CMV-specific T cells. TCRdb names Illumina HiSeq 1500 as the instrument used. The raw public data were reprocessed by TCRdb itself: fastp quality trimming at Q25, MiXCR clonotype calling, in-frame beta chains only. Rows are combined by CDR3 protein, so each entry shows the most common genes and DNA. This sample is represented by some 940,000 distinct CDR3 sequences; roughly 31% of them were singletons. The ten biggest clones cover 13% of the sample.

The rearranged segments are TRBV6-6 and TRBJ1-1, and 7 bases in between align with TRBD1. Sample: cultured CD8+ T cells from PBMCs, taken from culture after CMV antigen stimulation. The receptor was derived from a human donor in good health (CMV status not recorded). Some clones in this sample may be carry-over from other donors' samples. The CDR3 region has the sequence CDPGQSFEAFF. At the DNA level, the sequence is TGTGACCCGGGACAGAGTTTTGAAGCTTTCTTT.